This T cell receptor beta chain was profiled in a study of tumor-infiltrating lymphocytes in primary liver carcinoma. Study background: Productive TCRbeta reads per sample were roughly 3.5 to 7.5 million, not differing by tissue. Study-wide findings and caveats: Only about 7.5-24% of top clones were detected in all five tumor regions.

A primer in the constant region served to generate TCR beta cDNA from around 500 ng of total RNA. Each TCR beta library was derived from three nested multiplex PCR rounds that employed slightly modified ARM-PCR. The first two PCR rounds, around 10 cycles each, used TRBV1-TRBV30 forward primers and a C-beta reverse primer. TCRdb processed the multiplex PCR reads anew with MiXCR; each CDR3 protein has one entry. The repertoire holds approximately 73,000 distinct CDR3 sequences, with 70% to 80% as singletons. With regard to this clonotype: The antigen remains undetermined.

Germline V gives CDR1 MNHNS, CDR2 SASEGT. CDR3 length equals 19 residues. Deletions cut 4 bases from V and 6 bases from J, with 31 bases between. Bulk tissue was left unsorted, and RNA and DNA were co-extracted from about 21-30 mg of it. The receptor comes from a woman between 55 and 75 years old with primary liver carcinoma and hepatitis B virus infection. The chain recombines TRBV6-1 with TRBJ2-7, with D possibly matching TRBD2 (6 bases). The sample comprised liver tumor tissue from sampling region 4. Sample subset: tumor region T4, right-lateral pole. CDR3: CASSARAGWSTGSPSEQYF. The CDR3 nucleotides read TGTGCCAGCAGTGCCCGGGCGGGGTGGTCAACGGGAAGCCCCTCCGAGCAGTACTTC.